Listed below are T cell receptor beta chains from one sample, sequenced in a study of blood T cells in healthy people across ages. One entry per CDR3 protein results from TCRdb running MiXCR on the 5' RACE reads. The sample contains about 750,000 distinct CDR3 sequences, 53% of which appear only once. The sequencing sample was made of blood. The receptors derive from a man of 80 years or more in good health. The CDR3 runs from the conserved cysteine through the conserved F or W. Each record gives: J gene, clone size, V gene, D gene, CDR3 DNA, CDR3 protein. D genes are given only for firm matches. Where a row states a size, it is once, few, many or the class of an expanded clone; other rows omit it.

J gene: TRBJ1-2; clone size: NA; V gene: TRBV6-1; D gene: NA; CDR3 DNA: TGTGCCAGCAGTGAAGGGGGCAGATTGAACTATGGCTACACCTTC; CDR3 protein: CASSEGGRLNYGYTF
J gene: TRBJ2-7; clone size: NA; V gene: TRBV6-2/TRBV6-3; D gene: NA; CDR3 DNA: TGTGCCAGCAGCCCCGGGGGAGTGACCTACGAGCAGTACTTC; CDR3 protein: CASSPGGVTYEQYF
J gene: TRBJ2-5; clone size: once; V gene: TRBV5-8; D gene: TRBD1; CDR3 DNA: TGTGCCAGCAGCCTGGTCGCCGGGACAGGGATTCAAGAGACCCAGTACTTC; CDR3 protein: CASSLVAGTGIQETQYF
J gene: TRBJ1-3; clone size: NA; V gene: TRBV10-3; D gene: NA; CDR3 DNA: TGTGCCGCCGGACGGACTTCTGGAAACACCATATATTTT; CDR3 protein: CAAGRTSGNTIYF
J gene: TRBJ2-5; clone size: NA; V gene: TRBV5-1; D gene: TRBD2; CDR3 DNA: TGCGCCAGCACCGTGGGAGGGAGTCAAGAGACCCAGTACTTC; CDR3 protein: CASTVGGSQETQYF
J gene: TRBJ1-2; clone size: few; V gene: TRBV29-1; D gene: NA; CDR3 DNA: TGCAGCGTTGAATCAGGGGAGAGCTATGGCTACACCTTC; CDR3 protein: CSVESGESYGYTF
J gene: TRBJ2-6; clone size: few; V gene: TRBV5-1; D gene: TRBD2; CDR3 DNA: TGCGCCAGCACCCTAGCGGGACCCTCTGGGGCCAACGTCCTGACTTTC; CDR3 protein: CASTLAGPSGANVLTF
J gene: TRBJ1-2; clone size: NA; V gene: TRBV6-2/TRBV6-3; D gene: NA; CDR3 DNA: TGTGCCAGCAGCCCTCTGGGCACAATCTACACCTTC; CDR3 protein: CASSPLGTIYTF
J gene: TRBJ2-1; clone size: few; V gene: TRBV20-1; D gene: TRBD2; CDR3 DNA: TGCAGTGCTAGAGATCCCTCAGGACTAGCGGGAGGATCCTACAATGAGCAGTTCTTC; CDR3 protein: CSARDPSGLAGGSYNEQFF
J gene: TRBJ2-1; clone size: once; V gene: TRBV11-2; D gene: TRBD1; CDR3 DNA: TGTGCCAGCAGCCACCCGAGGGGGACAGGGACTAACCTACGCTCCCACAATGAGCAGTTCTTC; CDR3 protein: CASSHPRGTGTNLRSHNEQFF
J gene: TRBJ2-5; clone size: hyperexpanded; V gene: TRBV28; D gene: NA; CDR3 DNA: TGTGCCAGCAACGTGGGACGGGAGACCCAGTACTTC; CDR3 protein: CASNVGRETQYF
J gene: TRBJ2-5; clone size: few; V gene: TRBV20-1; D gene: NA; CDR3 DNA: TGCAGTGCTTCCTCCCGGGGGGCCCAAGAGACCCAGTACTTC; CDR3 protein: CSASSRGAQETQYF
J gene: TRBJ2-3; clone size: NA; V gene: TRBV20-1; D gene: TRBD1; CDR3 DNA: TGCAGTGCTCCCTGGACAGGGGCACACACAGATACGCAGTATTTT; CDR3 protein: CSAPWTGAHTDTQYF
J gene: TRBJ2-5; clone size: NA; V gene: TRBV20-1; D gene: NA; CDR3 DNA: TGCAGTGCTAGGCCGTGGCCATCGGAGACCCAGTACTTC; CDR3 protein: CSARPWPSETQYF
J gene: TRBJ2-3; clone size: NA; V gene: TRBV28; D gene: TRBD2; CDR3 DNA: TGTGCCAGCAGTTTGGGACTAGCGGGGAGGGGGCACACAGATACGCAGTATTTT; CDR3 protein: CASSLGLAGRGHTDTQYF
J gene: TRBJ2-7; clone size: NA; V gene: TRBV12-3/TRBV12-4; D gene: NA; CDR3 DNA: TGTGCCAGCAGTAGGGGAGGACAGTACTACGAGCAGTACTTC; CDR3 protein: CASSRGGQYYEQYF
J gene: TRBJ2-3; clone size: NA; V gene: TRBV28; D gene: NA; CDR3 DNA: TGTGCCAGCAGTTTAATAGTTCCTGGCACAGATACGCAGTATTTT; CDR3 protein: CASSLIVPGTDTQYF
J gene: TRBJ1-1; clone size: NA; V gene: TRBV20-1; D gene: NA; CDR3 DNA: TGCAGTGCTAGAACCGAGGGGTTAGAAGCTTTCTTT; CDR3 protein: CSARTEGLEAFF
J gene: TRBJ2-3; clone size: NA; V gene: TRBV5-1; D gene: NA; CDR3 DNA: TGCGCCAGCAGCTTGGACGCAGATACGCAGTATTTT; CDR3 protein: CASSLDADTQYF
J gene: TRBJ2-7; clone size: NA; V gene: TRBV7-2; D gene: TRBD2; CDR3 DNA: TGTGCCAGCAGCTCCGATAGGACTAGCGGATTCTACGAGCAGTACTTC; CDR3 protein: CASSSDRTSGFYEQYF
J gene: TRBJ2-7; clone size: NA; V gene: TRBV3-1; D gene: NA; CDR3 DNA: TGTGCCAGCAGCCAAAAGGGACTTCTCCCCTACGAGCAGTACTTC; CDR3 protein: CASSQKGLLPYEQYF
J gene: TRBJ2-4; clone size: few; V gene: TRBV29-1; D gene: NA; CDR3 DNA: TGCAGCGTTGAAGAGGGGGGCAGGGCCAAAAACATTCAGTACTTC; CDR3 protein: CSVEEGGRAKNIQYF
J gene: TRBJ2-5; clone size: NA; V gene: TRBV24-1; D gene: NA; CDR3 DNA: TGTGCCACCAGTGATTCGGTCCAACCTAATGAGCAGTACTTC; CDR3 protein: CATSDSVQPNEQYF
J gene: TRBJ2-7; clone size: NA; V gene: TRBV3-1; D gene: TRBD2; CDR3 DNA: TGTGCCAGCAGCCAGGCCGGACTAGCGGGAGGAAACGAGCAGTACTTC; CDR3 protein: CASSQAGLAGGNEQYF
J gene: TRBJ2-7; clone size: NA; V gene: TRBV29-1; D gene: NA; CDR3 DNA: TGCAGCGTGGGGGCCAGGGCGGGCGAGCAGTACTTC; CDR3 protein: CSVGARAGEQYF
J gene: TRBJ2-7; clone size: NA; V gene: TRBV5-1; D gene: NA; CDR3 DNA: TGCGCCAGCAGCCTGGTCGGGAGTTCGAGCGAGCAGTACTTC; CDR3 protein: CASSLVGSSSEQYF
J gene: TRBJ2-1; clone size: NA; V gene: TRBV2; D gene: NA; CDR3 DNA: TGTGCCAGCAGTATCTTGGCCCTTTACAATGAGCAGTTCTTC; CDR3 protein: CASSILALYNEQFF
J gene: TRBJ2-1; clone size: few; V gene: TRBV12-3/TRBV12-4; D gene: NA; CDR3 DNA: TGTGCCAGCAGTTTAGGGCGGAGGTCCTACAATGAGCAGTTCTTC; CDR3 protein: CASSLGRRSYNEQFF
J gene: TRBJ2-1; clone size: NA; V gene: TRBV2; D gene: TRBD2; CDR3 DNA: TGTGCCAGCAGTGATGGCGTACTAGCGGGTCATTACAATGAGCAGTTCTTC; CDR3 protein: CASSDGVLAGHYNEQFF
J gene: TRBJ2-1; clone size: NA; V gene: TRBV11-3; D gene: NA; CDR3 DNA: TGTGCCAGCAGCTTAGATCAGGGAAGTAGTGAGACCCAGTTCTTC; CDR3 protein: CASSLDQGSSETQFF
J gene: TRBJ2-3; clone size: NA; V gene: TRBV6-5; D gene: NA; CDR3 DNA: TGTGCCAGCAGTTCGCAGGGGTCCAGCACAGATACGCAGTATTTT; CDR3 protein: CASSSQGSSTDTQYF
J gene: TRBJ1-2; clone size: NA; V gene: TRBV20-1; D gene: TRBD1; CDR3 DNA: TGCAGTGCTAGAGAGAGGACAGGGGGCGGATACTATGGCTACACCTTC; CDR3 protein: CSARERTGGGYYGYTF
J gene: TRBJ1-5; clone size: NA; V gene: TRBV23-1; D gene: NA; CDR3 DNA: TGCGCCAGCAGTCACGGCAGGGCGGTTAGGAATCAGCCCCAGCATTTT; CDR3 protein: CASSHGRAVRNQPQHF
J gene: TRBJ2-2; clone size: NA; V gene: TRBV2; D gene: TRBD2; CDR3 DNA: TGTGCGGGAGGGACGGGACGGAACACCGGGGAGCTGTTTTTT; CDR3 protein: CAGGTGRNTGELFF
J gene: TRBJ2-6; clone size: once; V gene: TRBV7-8; D gene: NA; CDR3 DNA: TGTGCCAGCACCTTCGGGACCCGGGGGGCCAACGTCCTGACTTTC; CDR3 protein: CASTFGTRGANVLTF
J gene: TRBJ1-2; clone size: NA; V gene: TRBV27; D gene: TRBD1; CDR3 DNA: TGTGCCGGCAGTGAGTCAGGGGGTTTATATGGCTACACCTTC; CDR3 protein: CAGSESGGLYGYTF
J gene: TRBJ2-1; clone size: NA; V gene: TRBV5-1; D gene: TRBD1; CDR3 DNA: TGCGCCAGCAGCTTGCCCAGGGACAGAAACAATGAGCAGTTCTTC; CDR3 protein: CASSLPRDRNNEQFF
J gene: TRBJ1-6; clone size: few; V gene: TRBV6-5; D gene: NA; CDR3 DNA: TGTGCCAGCAGTTACTCCGGCAGGGTTCAGTCACCCCTCCACTTT; CDR3 protein: CASSYSGRVQSPLHF
J gene: TRBJ2-5; clone size: NA; V gene: TRBV24-1; D gene: NA; CDR3 DNA: TGTGCCACCAGTGAACCCCGGGGGACAAATTCAGAGCAGTACTTC; CDR3 protein: CATSEPRGTNSEQYF
J gene: TRBJ2-7; clone size: NA; V gene: TRBV6-5; D gene: NA; CDR3 DNA: TGTGCCAGCAGTTACTCAGGGTTTCGGGGCAACGAGCAGTACTTC; CDR3 protein: CASSYSGFRGNEQYF
J gene: TRBJ2-5; clone size: few; V gene: TRBV20-1; D gene: TRBD2; CDR3 DNA: TGCAGTGCTAGAGATCTCGGGGGGTGGGAGACCCAGTACTTC; CDR3 protein: CSARDLGGWETQYF
J gene: TRBJ2-3; clone size: few; V gene: TRBV9; D gene: NA; CDR3 DNA: TGTGCCAGCAGCGCCAAAATGGGGTCGCCGGCAGATACGCAGTATTTT; CDR3 protein: CASSAKMGSPADTQYF
J gene: TRBJ2-3; clone size: NA; V gene: TRBV5-1; D gene: TRBD2; CDR3 DNA: TGCGCCAGCAGCTTGCGGCTAGCGGGAGTCGTGTATTTT; CDR3 protein: CASSLRLAGVVYF
J gene: TRBJ1-5; clone size: few; V gene: TRBV4-1; D gene: NA; CDR3 DNA: TGCGCCAGTCGAGGGGCCGGGGTCAATCAGCCCCAGCATTTT; CDR3 protein: CASRGAGVNQPQHF
J gene: TRBJ1-2; clone size: few; V gene: TRBV7-2; D gene: TRBD1; CDR3 DNA: TGTGCCAGCAGCCACTCTCGGGACAGGTGGTCCCGGTATGGCTACACCTTC; CDR3 protein: CASSHSRDRWSRYGYTF
J gene: TRBJ2-1; clone size: few; V gene: TRBV7-2; D gene: NA; CDR3 DNA: TGTGCCAGCAGCTTATCGGGCAGGATCAATGAGCAGTTCTTC; CDR3 protein: CASSLSGRINEQFF
J gene: TRBJ2-2; clone size: NA; V gene: TRBV6-1; D gene: TRBD2; CDR3 DNA: TGTGCCAGCAGAGGGACTAGCGGGATCGGTCCCGGGGAGCTGTTTTTT; CDR3 protein: CASRGTSGIGPGELFF
J gene: TRBJ2-7; clone size: NA; V gene: TRBV29-1; D gene: TRBD1; CDR3 DNA: TGCAGCGTTGCAGGAGGACAGGGGGGCGAGCAGTACTTC; CDR3 protein: CSVAGGQGGEQYF
J gene: TRBJ2-3; clone size: NA; V gene: TRBV2; D gene: NA; CDR3 DNA: TGTGCCAGCAGGCTGGGGGGATACGCGTATTTT; CDR3 protein: CASRLGGYAYF
J gene: TRBJ2-1; clone size: NA; V gene: TRBV15; D gene: TRBD2; CDR3 DNA: TGTGCCACCAGCGGGACTAACTCCTACAATGAGCAGTTCTTC; CDR3 protein: CATSGTNSYNEQFF
J gene: TRBJ1-4; clone size: NA; V gene: TRBV28; D gene: TRBD1; CDR3 DNA: TGTGCCAGCAGTGCGACAGGGGCGGATGAAAAACTGTTTTTT; CDR3 protein: CASSATGADEKLFF
J gene: TRBJ2-5; clone size: NA; V gene: TRBV20-1; D gene: TRBD1; CDR3 DNA: TGCAGTGCTAGTTCAGGGACAGGGGAGTACAATGAGCAGTACTTC; CDR3 protein: CSASSGTGEYNEQYF
J gene: TRBJ2-3; clone size: NA; V gene: TRBV29-1; D gene: TRBD2; CDR3 DNA: TGCAGCGCCGTTCCAGAGCTAGCGGGAGGGCCAGATACGCAGTATTTT; CDR3 protein: CSAVPELAGGPDTQYF
J gene: TRBJ2-6; clone size: once; V gene: TRBV28; D gene: TRBD2; CDR3 DNA: TGTGCCACGCAGGGTATCGGTATGGCGGGAGCGTCTGGGGCCAACGTCCTGACTTTC; CDR3 protein: CATQGIGMAGASGANVLTF
J gene: TRBJ1-1; clone size: NA; V gene: TRBV5-1; D gene: NA; CDR3 DNA: TGCGCCAGCAGTATAGTAGGTGGCACTGAAGCTTTCTTT; CDR3 protein: CASSIVGGTEAFF
J gene: TRBJ2-1; clone size: once; V gene: TRBV4-1; D gene: TRBD1; CDR3 DNA: TGCGCCAGCAGCCATCACCCCGGGGGACAGGGGGCGAATGAGCAGTTCTTC; CDR3 protein: CASSHHPGGQGANEQFF
J gene: TRBJ2-5; clone size: NA; V gene: TRBV5-1; D gene: TRBD1; CDR3 DNA: TGCGCCAGCAGCTTGGCCGGGGACAGAATCCAAGAGACCCAGTACTTC; CDR3 protein: CASSLAGDRIQETQYF
J gene: TRBJ2-7; clone size: NA; V gene: TRBV27; D gene: NA; CDR3 DNA: TGTGCCAGCAGTTTAATAGACGGTTACAATGAGCAGTACTTC; CDR3 protein: CASSLIDGYNEQYF
J gene: TRBJ1-2; clone size: NA; V gene: TRBV4-1; D gene: TRBD1; CDR3 DNA: TGCGCCAGCAGCCAAGGCACGGCGGTAACAGGGGACTATGGCTACACCTTC; CDR3 protein: CASSQGTAVTGDYGYTF